The present T cell receptor beta chain was sequenced within a study of blood T cell repertoires in COVID-19 (dated by TCRdb to 2019 to 2021). About the investigation overall: Samples from collaborators originated in the United States, Italy and Spain and spanned both the acute and convalescent phases of COVID-19. The repertoires were released in a freely available public database meant as a resource for research on the immune response to SARS-CoV-2. The samples were drawn from two sources: the first 160 participants of the ongoing ImmuneRACE study, and 1,000 to 1,500 subjects contributed by 6 global collaborators. Sample metadata almost always included a de-identified subject ID, COVID-19 status, age in years and sex. Where available, HLA class I and class II types were taken from metadata supplied by the sample provider and were not determined by assay-based typing. The material from the prospective study consisted of cDNA or gDNA derived from T cells, B-cell-depleted T cells, or PBMCs. The dataset comprised deeply sampled blood TCRbeta repertoires from subjects exposed to, actively infected with, or recovered from COVID-19. The paper's findings and limits, for the study overall: The amount of clinical and demographic metadata varied by source and participant and was provided uncurated.

Participants in the prospective study were enrolled through a virtual design, were aged roughly 18 to 90 years, and lived in roughly 26 United States geographic areas. Cohort assignment in the prospective study relied on participant-reported clinical history from a screening survey and a study questionnaire. Mobile phlebotomists in the prospective study collected whole blood, serum and a nasopharyngeal or oropharyngeal swab from every participant. Additional blood draws and questionnaires over an approximately 2-month period could optionally be provided by prospective study participants. Before DNA extraction, prospective study blood samples were shipped either frozen or at room temperature. The CDR3 numbers 16 residues from cysteine through phenylalanine. Kept here is only the CDR3 DNA, which spans 48 bases and is read in frame from base 1. TCRbeta CDR3 regions were amplified from genomic DNA using the immunoSEQ Assay, a bias-controlled multiplex PCR. The original methods were these. The number of nucleated cells in each sample was estimated by amplification of reference gene primers within the assay. Sequence reads were collapsed and filtered to measure the absolute abundance of every unique TCRbeta CDR3 rearrangement. For each sample, productive Simpson clonality was calculated by taking the square root of Simpson's diversity index across productive rearrangements. The source is immuneACCESS, and TCRdb retained only in-frame sequences with V and J called. Part of the clones is not carried over; for the studies checked, unresolved V genes explain less than half of this, and the remainder is unexplained. V, J and clone size reflect that table, while D and trimming were determined from the DNA. This sample comprises around 250,000 clones, around 84% of them detected only once. The ten largest clones represent under 4.5% of the sample.

A word on this clone: Its antigen remains unidentified. No per-base quality is available; no much larger clone lies one base away.

Recombination joined TRBV21-1 with TRBJ2-6; the table calls TRBD1, which could not be checked here. TRBV21-1 is labeled a pseudogene. The sequence derives from a man aged 25-45 years with acute COVID-19. Sequencing was carried out using PBMCs or T cells enriched from blood (not recorded which). The CDR3 sequence is CASSKPRRAGANVLTF. The DNA reads as follows: TGTGCCAGCAGCAAACCCCGCAGGGCTGGGGCCAACGTCCTGACTTTC.